The 25 T cell receptor beta chains reported below all come from one sample, sequenced in a study of post-analysis software for immune sequencing data. Overall study results and limits: A handful of TRBV segments, including TRBV5-6, TRBV5-1 and TRBV20-1, were more frequent in patients than controls.

No antigen has been assigned to these receptors. Unique-molecular-identifier-tagged TCR beta cDNA libraries were used. Each CDR3 protein gets one entry after TCRdb re-called the PCR reads with MiXCR. The table has 350,000 to 500,000 distinct CDR3 sequences, 39% seen once; the top ten hold approximately 7.6%. The sequencing input was blood. The source is a girl aged 2 to 10 with multiple sclerosis.

This clonotype was picked up a small number of times. V is TRBV6-1 and J is TRBJ2-5; unclear D gene. The closer fit of TRBJ2-7 to the DNA end suggests the J call may be wrong. Germline assignment: CDR1 MNHNS and CDR2 SASEGT. The CDR3 spans 11 residues. The CDR3 nucleotides read TGTGCCAGCAGTGATCAGTACGAGCAGTACTTC. This codes for CASSDQYEQYF.

This clonotype was found a few times. This chain uses TRBV7-2 with TRBJ2-7, with D maybe TRBD1 (6 bases). CDR3 length: 16 residues. Trimming took 5 bases from V and 4 from J, leaving 21 bases between them. Per germline, CDR1 SGHTA and CDR2 FQGNSA. The chain's CDR3 is CASSPRYGTRGYEQYF. CDR3 DNA: TGTGCCAGCAGCCCCCGGTACGGGACAAGAGGGTACGAGCAGTACTTC.

V and J are TRBV3-1 and TRBJ2-1; 8 positions agree with TRBD2. J gave up 10 bases and V 3 bases, and 5 bases lay outside the gene matches. Germline V CDR1 and CDR2: LGHDT, YNNKEL (reference sequence). The length of the CDR3 is 13 residues. CDR3: CASSQSTSGEQFF. The CDR3 DNA reads TGTGCCAGCAGCCAGTCCACTAGCGGCGAGCAGTTCTTC.

V gene TRBV5-1 combines with J gene TRBJ2-1; TRBD2 is a possible D gene (6 bases). CDR1 and CDR2 (germline): SGHRS, YFSETQ. The CDR3 loop spans 14 amino acids. Trimming shortened V by 2 bases and J by 4 bases, and 10 bases separated the two germline ends. The CDR3 spells CASSFFAGYNEQFF. The CDR3 nucleotides are TGCGCCAGCAGCTTTTTCGCGGGGTACAATGAGCAGTTCTTC.

This clonotype was seen only a few times. CDR3: CASSPRSQGAYNEQFF. The DNA for the CDR3 is TGTGCCAGCTCACCACGGTCTCAGGGAGCCTACAATGAGCAGTTCTTC. The rearrangement joins TRBV18 to TRBJ2-1; D may match TRBD1 or TRBD2 (5 bases each). The germline V gene encodes CDR1 KGHSH and CDR2 LQKENI. The CDR3 sequence is 16 residues long. Trimming left V 1 base short and J 2 bases short, with 12 bases between.

This rearrangement joins TRBV5-6 to TRBJ2-1; D gene ambiguous. The CDR3 loop spans 17 amino acids. From germline, CDR1 is SGHDT and CDR2 YYEEEE. The germline V and J ends were trimmed by 4 bases and 8 bases, with 25 bases remaining between them. CDR3 loop: CASSPGMLRAFRDEQFF. CDR3 sequence (DNA): TGTGCCAGCAGCCCCGGCATGCTTCGGGCTTTTAGGGATGAGCAGTTCTTC.

This clonotype was seen a handful of times. This sequence joins TRBV4-1 and TRBJ2-1; D gene uncertain. The V end was cut by 0 bases, the J end by 6 bases, with 12 bases between. Germline CDR1 reads MGHRA; CDR2 reads YSYEKL. This CDR3 has 15 amino acids. The DNA of the CDR3 is TGCGCCAGCAGCCAAGAGAGAAGGGCTACCAATGAGCAGTTCTTC. This sequence encodes CASSQERRATNEQFF.

The table lists this clonotype with a count of one. The V gene is TRBV9, the J gene TRBJ1-2, with D possibly matching TRBD1 (6 bases). This CDR3 has 15 amino acids. Per germline, CDR1 SGDLS and CDR2 YYNGEE. Trimming shortened V by 0 bases and J by 4 bases, and 13 bases separated the two germline ends. CDR3 residues: CASSVDPGASYGYTF. In nucleotides, the CDR3 is TGTGCCAGCAGCGTAGATCCAGGGGCCAGCTATGGCTACACCTTC.

The V call is TRBV7-9, the J call TRBJ1-2, with D unresolved. Looked up from germline, CDR1 is SEHNR and CDR2 is FQNEAQ (reference sequence). Trimming cost V 7 bases and J 7 bases, with 19 bases left between them. The CDR3 totals 14 residues. CDR3 coding DNA: TGTGCCAGCATCTCTGACCTCGGAGGATCTGGCTACACCTTC. This codes for CASISDLGGSGYTF.

The rearrangement uses TRBV28 and TRBJ2-1, with TRBD2 as a possible D gene (6 bases). V lost 2 bases, J lost 7 bases, and 15 bases lay in between. Looked up from germline, CDR1 is MDHEN and CDR2 is SYDVKM. The CDR3 runs to 15 residues. This chain's CDR3 is CASSLGLVGGNEQFF. The CDR3 nucleotides read TGTGCCAGCAGTTTAGGGCTAGTGGGAGGTAATGAGCAGTTCTTC.

V and J are TRBV9 and TRBJ2-7; weak D call: TRBD2 (6 bases). The germline gives CDR1 SGDLS, CDR2 YYNGEE. Between the trimmed V and J ends, which lost 0 bases and 2 bases, there was a span of 18 bases. The CDR3 consists of 17 residues. The CDR3 DNA reads TGTGCCAGCAGCGTAGGGGGCGGGATAGTCGGAGCCTACGAGCAGTACTTC. This codes for CASSVGGGIVGAYEQYF.

This sequence joins TRBV29-1 and TRBJ2-7; 8 bases are a match to TRBD1. The V gene's germline CDR1 is SQVTM and CDR2 ANQGSEA. The CDR3 is 13 amino acids. The V segment lost 7 bases and the J segment 7 bases; nucleotides outside the gene matches: 12. The chain's CDR3 is CSAGDRFPNEQYF. CDR3 sequence (DNA): TGCAGCGCGGGGGACAGGTTTCCCAATGAGCAGTACTTC.

This clonotype has a handful of counts. The CDR3 bases are TGTGCCAGCAGCGGACAGGGGGGATACGAGCAGTACTTC. It is translated as CASSGQGGYEQYF. The chain combines TRBV12-3 or TRBV12-4 with TRBJ2-7; 10 bases align to TRBD1. With V trimmed by 6 bases and J by 4 bases, 3 bases remained unmatched. The CDR3 consists of 13 residues.

This clonotype was observed a handful of times. The chain employs TRBV7-9 and TRBJ1-2; D unclear. Germline V gene data show CDR1 as SEHNR and CDR2 as FQNEAQ (reference sequence). The CDR3 sequence is 13 residues long. Trimming removed 1 base from V and 3 bases from J, with 6 bases in between. The CDR3 DNA sequence: TGTGCCAGCAGCTTAGGCGTCCACTATGGCTACACCTTC. Amino acid sequence: CASSLGVHYGYTF.

This clonotype was seen a handful of times. The rearrangement uses TRBV7-2 and TRBJ2-7; perhaps TRBD2 as D (5 bases). The J call is doubtful: the DNA matches TRBJ2-5 better. The CDR3 is 14 residues long. Looked up from germline, CDR1 is SGHTA and CDR2 is FQGNSA. CDR3 DNA sequence: TGTGCCAGCAGCTTTAATACGGGAAGGGAGACCCAGTACTTC. Protein product: CASSFNTGRETQYF.

The chain uses TRBV20-1 and TRBJ2-3; perhaps D is TRBD1 or TRBD2 (5 bases each). This CDR3 has 15 residues. CDR1 and CDR2 (germline): DFQATT, SNEGSKA (reference sequence). With 3 bases removed from V and 1 base from J, the gap between germline ends came to 14 bases. In DNA form, the CDR3 reads TGCAGTGCTAGGGGGGTAGGGGCCCGCACAGATACGCAGTATTTT. Amino acids: CSARGVGARTDTQYF.

This clonotype was seen a handful of times. The chain is built from TRBV7-9 and TRBJ2-4; TRBD1 or TRBD2 may be the D gene (5 bases each). The last part of the DNA fits TRBJ2-7 better; the J call may be wrong. Per the germline V gene, CDR1 is SEHNR and CDR2 is FQNEAQ (reference sequence). The CDR3 consists of 16 residues. The CDR3 protein is CASSSGTLIAGVEQYF. The CDR3 region has the DNA TGTGCCAGCAGCTCAGGGACCCTAATTGCTGGGGTCGAGCAGTACTTC.

This clonotype was detected ten times or more. The CDR3 sequence is CASTRPPQETQYF. Written as DNA, the CDR3 is TGCGCCAGCACCCGACCCCCACAAGAGACCCAGTACTTC. The V gene is TRBV5-1, the J gene TRBJ2-5; D gene uncertain. This CDR3 is built from 13 residues. V gave up 6 bases and J gave up 2 bases, with 11 bases separating them. Germline assignment: CDR1 SGHRS and CDR2 YFSETQ. The full variable domain, in which reference TRBV5-1 and TRBJ2-5 provide the parts outside the CDR3, is KAGVTQTPRYLIKTRGQQVTLSCSPISGHRSVSWYQQTPGQGLQFLFEYFSETQRNKGNFPGRFSGRQFSNSRSEMNVSTLELGDSALYLCASTRPPQETQYFGPGTRLLVL.

This clonotype has a handful of counts. The chain links TRBV7-8 to TRBJ2-3; TRBD2 matches 13 bases. With 5 bases clipped from V and 3 bases from J, the junction kept 5 bases outside the gene matches. The germline CDR1 and CDR2 sequences are SGHVS and FQNEAQ. The CDR3 extends over 16 amino acids. This chain's CDR3 is CASSPGLAGRTDTQYF. The CDR3 nucleotides read TGTGCCAGCAGCCCGGGACTAGCGGGAAGGACAGATACGCAGTATTTT.

This chain joins TRBV5-5 and TRBJ1-2, with D perhaps matching TRBD1 (5 bases). This CDR3 region has 15 residues. V was shortened by 0 bases and J by 3 bases, with 12 bases between the two germline ends. Germline lookup yields CDR1 SGHKS and CDR2 YYEKEE (reference sequence). The CDR3 protein is CASSLEVREDYGYTF. DNA of the CDR3: TGTGCCAGCAGCTTGGAGGTCAGGGAGGACTATGGCTACACCTTC.

This clonotype was detected ten times or more. The V gene is TRBV29-1, the J gene TRBJ2-3; 8 bases map to TRBD2. Per the germline V gene, CDR1 is SQVTM and CDR2 is ANQGSEA. After removal of 4 bases from V and 3 bases from J, the junction contained 9 bases not matched to a gene. The CDR3 contains 15 residues. The CDR3 loop is CSVAFLAGRTDTQYF. DNA of the CDR3: TGCAGCGTTGCTTTCCTAGCGGGCAGAACAGATACGCAGTATTTT.

CDR3 sequence: CSYEGQGSYEQYF. In DNA form, the CDR3 reads TGCAGCTACGAAGGACAGGGGTCCTACGAGCAGTACTTC. The chain couples TRBV20-1 to TRBJ2-7; TRBD1 matches at 9 bases. The CDR3 loop spans 13 amino acids. Germline V gene lookup returns CDR1 DFQATT and CDR2 SNEGSKA (reference sequence).

This clonotype was found a few times. V is TRBV7-6 and J is TRBJ2-2, with D possibly matching TRBD1 (5 bases). Between the trimmed V and J ends, which lost 4 bases and 5 bases, there was a span of 14 bases. The germline CDR1 and CDR2 sequences are SGHVS and FNYEAQ. CDR3 size: 15 residues. CDR3 in amino acids: CASSSKLQATGELFF. The CDR3 region has the DNA TGTGCCAGCAGCTCTAAACTACAGGCTACCGGGGAGCTGTTTTTT.

This rearrangement joins TRBV7-6 to TRBJ2-1, with TRBD2 identical over 11 bases. The V gene end was trimmed by 1 base and the J gene end by 8 bases; junction bases not matched to a gene: 7. Germline CDR1 and CDR2: SGHVS and FNYEAQ. The CDR3 is 16 amino acids. In DNA, the CDR3 is TGTGCCAGCAGCTTAGTCCCTAGCGGGAGGTCCCATGAGCAGTTCTTC. Protein product: CASSLVPSGRSHEQFF.

V is TRBV4-1 and J is TRBJ2-5; no reliable D call. V was shortened by 0 bases and J by 7 bases, with 3 bases between the two germline ends. In germline, CDR1 is MGHRA, CDR2 YSYEKL. The CDR3 spans 11 residues. Here the CDR3 DNA reads TGCGCCAGCAGCCAAGATAGGACCCAGTACTTC. Translated, it gives CASSQDRTQYF.